This is a list of T cell receptor beta chains from one sample in a study of blood T cell repertoires in COVID-19. Data came from immunoSEQ multiplex PCR; TCRdb stores just in-frame clones and leaves some out. The table shows around 20,000 clones, with approximately 90% occurring only once. Source material: PBMCs or T cells enriched from blood (not recorded which). The receptors derive from a woman in her 30s who had recovered from COVID-19. The CDR3 runs from the conserved cysteine through the conserved F or W. D genes are given only for firm matches. For some rows the clone size is stated as once, few or many, or as a class when expanded; others skip it.

V gene,D gene,clone size,J gene,CDR3 DNA,CDR3 protein
TRBV7-6,TRBD2,.,TRBJ2-3,TGTGCCAGCAGCTTATTGGGGGGGATCACAGATACGCAGTATTTT,CASSLLGGITDTQYF
TRBV10-3,TRBD2,.,TRBJ2-7,TGTGCCATCCGCCCTAGCGGGGGCTCCTACGAGCAGTACTTC,CAIRPSGGSYEQYF
TRBV3-1/TRBV3-2,.,.,TRBJ1-1,TGTGCCAGCAGCCGGACGGGAGATGAAGCTTTCTTT,CASSRTGDEAFF
TRBV12-3/TRBV12-4,.,.,TRBJ1-1,TGTGCCAGCAGTTTACGGGGGTACACTGAAGCTTTCTTT,CASSLRGYTEAFF
TRBV24-1,TRBD1,.,TRBJ2-3,TGTGCCACCAGTGATGGACAGGGTAGCACAGATACGCAGTATTTT,CATSDGQGSTDTQYF
TRBV6-4,.,.,TRBJ2-1,TGTGCCAGCAGTGAAACTAGTGCAGGTTACAATGAGCAGTTCTTC,CASSETSAGYNEQFF
TRBV14,TRBD1,.,TRBJ1-1,TGTGCCAGCAGCGTATGGGACAGGGGTGTAGGAAACACTGAAGCTTTCTTT,CASSVWDRGVGNTEAFF
TRBV7-2,TRBD1,.,TRBJ2-7,TGTGCCAGCAGGGACGCGGGACAGGGGAACGAGCAGTACTTC,CASRDAGQGNEQYF
TRBV7-2,TRBD1,few,TRBJ2-5,TGTGCCAGCAACCGGGACAGTAGCCAAGAGACCCAGTACTTC,CASNRDSSQETQYF
TRBV6-4,.,few,TRBJ1-1,TGTGCCAGCAGTGTCAGGGAGAACACTGAAGCTTTCTTT,CASSVRENTEAFF
TRBV7-2,.,.,TRBJ1-1,TGTGCCAGCAGCTTAGTTGCGGGCTCGGCCACTGAAGCTTTCTTT,CASSLVAGSATEAFF
TRBV5-1,TRBD1,.,TRBJ1-2,TGCGCCAGCAGCCCTGGACAGGGGTACTATGGCTACACCTTC,CASSPGQGYYGYTF
TRBV6-1,.,.,TRBJ1-3,TGTGCCAGCAGTGAAAGTAGCGGTACCTCTGGAAACACCATATATTTT,CASSESSGTSGNTIYF
TRBV18,TRBD1,.,TRBJ1-6,TGTGCCAGCTCACCACGGCAGGGGGCTTCACCCCTCCACTTT,CASSPRQGASPLHF
TRBV9,TRBD1,.,TRBJ2-7,TGTGCCAGCAGTCAGGGGCAGGGGGCCTACGAGCAGTACTTC,CASSQGQGAYEQYF
TRBV19,TRBD2,.,TRBJ2-1,TGTGCCAGTAGGTTTGTGGCTAGCGGGGGGGCCCATGAGCAGTTCTTC,CASRFVASGGAHEQFF
TRBV3-1/TRBV3-2,TRBD1,.,TRBJ1-2,TGTGCCAGCAGCCGACTAAACGGACAGGGGGGGAGTGGCTACACCTTC,CASSRLNGQGGSGYTF
TRBV4-1,TRBD1,.,TRBJ2-3,TGCGCCAGCAGCCCGGGGACAGGGTATAGCACAGATACGCAGTATTTT,CASSPGTGYSTDTQYF
TRBV6-1,.,.,TRBJ2-7,TGTGCCAGCAGTGAACAGGGGCCAACCTACGAGCAGTACTTC,CASSEQGPTYEQYF
TRBV7-6,.,.,TRBJ1-1,TGTGCCAGCAGCTTTAACTCAGACCGGACAGTTGAAGCTTTCTTT,CASSFNSDRTVEAFF
TRBV7-9,.,once,TRBJ2-3,TGTGCCAGCAGCCTTAGTGGGGGCTCAGCAGATACGCAGTATTTT,CASSLSGGSADTQYF
TRBV15,.,.,TRBJ2-7,TGTGCCACCAGCAGGGGCGGGGATTACCTCTACGAGCAGTACTTC,CATSRGGDYLYEQYF
TRBV27,.,.,TRBJ1-1,TGTGCCAGCAGTTTGGGGCCGAACACTGAAGCTTTCTTT,CASSLGPNTEAFF
TRBV14,.,.,TRBJ1-3,TGTGCCAGCAGCCAAGATTACAGGGTGGATGGAAACACCATATATTTT,CASSQDYRVDGNTIYF
TRBV21-1,.,.,TRBJ2-7,TGTGCCAGCGTTAGCGGGGGCGGAGACGAGCAGTACTTC,CASVSGGGDEQYF
TRBV10-1,TRBD1,.,TRBJ1-2,TGCGCCACAGGGGGAGAGGCCTCCAATAACTATGGCTACACCTTC,CATGGEASNNYGYTF
TRBV28,.,.,TRBJ1-1,TGTGCCAGCGGAACAGTGCCCATGAACACTGAAGCTTTCTTT,CASGTVPMNTEAFF
TRBV7-6,TRBD1,medium-sized,TRBJ1-1,TGTGCCAGCAGCAGAACGACAGGGCTCACTGAAGCTTTCTTT,CASSRTTGLTEAFF
TRBV2,.,.,TRBJ1-4,TGTGCCAGCAGGGTCAGCGGGGTTTTGGAAAAACTGTTTTTT,CASRVSGVLEKLFF
TRBV2,.,.,TRBJ1-5,TGTGCCAGCATATCAGAACATAGCAATCAGCCCCAGCATTTT,CASISEHSNQPQHF
TRBV10-2,TRBD1,.,TRBJ1-6,TGCGCCAGCAGGGGCTCGGGACAGGGTGGGTCACCCCTCCACTTT,CASRGSGQGGSPLHF
TRBV4-1,TRBD2,.,TRBJ2-3,TGCGCCAGCAGCCAGGCCGGGGCGGGGGGGCCCTCAGATACGCAGTATTTT,CASSQAGAGGPSDTQYF
TRBV11-2,.,.,TRBJ1-4,TGTGCCAGCACCCCAGGGTGGCAGGGTGGTGAAAAACTGTTTTTT,CASTPGWQGGEKLFF
TRBV10-3,.,.,TRBJ2-2,TGTGCCATCAGTGAGTCTAGCGGGGAGCTGTTTTTT,CAISESSGELFF
TRBV7-6,.,.,TRBJ1-3,TGTGCCAGCAGCTTAGCGGAGGGGTATGGAAACACCATATATTTT,CASSLAEGYGNTIYF
TRBV3-1/TRBV3-2,.,.,TRBJ1-1,TGTGCCAGCAGCCTAGGGGGGGCGAACACTGAAGCTTTCTTT,CASSLGGANTEAFF
TRBV4-1,.,.,TRBJ1-2,TGCGCCAGCAGCCAATTTTCGGGAAACTATGGCTACACCTTC,CASSQFSGNYGYTF
TRBV5-1,.,.,TRBJ2-3,TGCGCCAGCAGCTTGGCGACGGGGGATATCACAGATACGCAGTATTTT,CASSLATGDITDTQYF
TRBV9,.,few,TRBJ2-5,TGTGCCAGCAGCCCCCCCCACGACAGCCAAGAGACCCAGTACTTC,CASSPPHDSQETQYF
TRBV2,TRBD2,.,TRBJ2-3,TGTGCCAGCACCCCCGGGGGGGGCGGGCCGCAGTATTTT,CASTPGGGGPQYF
TRBV12-3/TRBV12-4,.,.,TRBJ2-3,TGTGCCAGCAGTTTAGCGAGCGCAGATACGCAGTATTTT,CASSLASADTQYF
TRBV19,TRBD1,once,TRBJ2-6,TGTGCCAGTAGTATCCGCCTGACAGGGACTGGGGCCAACGTCCTGACTTTC,CASSIRLTGTGANVLTF
TRBV9,.,.,TRBJ2-7,TGTGCCAGCAGCGTAGATGCAGGGAGGAGAACCTACGAGCAGTACTTC,CASSVDAGRRTYEQYF
TRBV3-1/TRBV3-2,TRBD2,.,TRBJ2-1,TGTGCCAGCAGCCAAGATAGGGCGGGGGTAAATGAGCAGTTCTTC,CASSQDRAGVNEQFF
TRBV3-1/TRBV3-2,TRBD2,.,TRBJ2-5,TGTGCCAGCAGCCAAGGGACTAGCGGGGTAGGGCGGGAGACCCAGTACTTC,CASSQGTSGVGRETQYF
TRBV19,TRBD1,.,TRBJ2-7,TGTGCCAGTAGTATGGATCTTACAGGGGCCGAGCAGTACTTC,CASSMDLTGAEQYF
TRBV14,TRBD2,.,TRBJ2-7,TGTGCCAGCTCCAGGAGCGGGGTGTACGAGCAGTACTTC,CASSRSGVYEQYF
TRBV18,TRBD1,once,TRBJ1-2,TGTGCCAGCTCACCACCGGGACAGTCTAACTATGGCTACACCTTC,CASSPPGQSNYGYTF
TRBV24-1,.,.,TRBJ1-5,TGTGCCACCAGTACGTCCCGGGACACCCATCAGCCCCAGCATTTT,CATSTSRDTHQPQHF
TRBV27,.,.,TRBJ2-1,TGTGCCAGCGGAGGGACAGTCTCCTACAATGAGCAGTTCTTC,CASGGTVSYNEQFF
TRBV13,TRBD1,.,TRBJ2-7,TGTGCCAGCAGCCCCCCGGGACAGGTGAACGAGCAGTACTTC,CASSPPGQVNEQYF
TRBV6-2/TRBV6-3,TRBD2,.,TRBJ2-5,TGTGCCAGCAGTTACCTGGGACTACCCTGGGACCAGTACTTC,CASSYLGLPWDQYF
TRBV4-3,.,once,TRBJ1-2,TGCGCCAGCAGCCAAGTAGGGGAGGCACCTAACTATGGCTACACCTTC,CASSQVGEAPNYGYTF
TRBV5-1,.,.,TRBJ1-2,TGCGCCAGCAGCTTGGACAGTTACTATGGCTACACCTTC,CASSLDSYYGYTF
TRBV19,TRBD1,.,TRBJ1-1,TGTGCCAGTATGGGGACAGGGGGCGTCGCGGGGACTGAAGCTTTCTTT,CASMGTGGVAGTEAFF